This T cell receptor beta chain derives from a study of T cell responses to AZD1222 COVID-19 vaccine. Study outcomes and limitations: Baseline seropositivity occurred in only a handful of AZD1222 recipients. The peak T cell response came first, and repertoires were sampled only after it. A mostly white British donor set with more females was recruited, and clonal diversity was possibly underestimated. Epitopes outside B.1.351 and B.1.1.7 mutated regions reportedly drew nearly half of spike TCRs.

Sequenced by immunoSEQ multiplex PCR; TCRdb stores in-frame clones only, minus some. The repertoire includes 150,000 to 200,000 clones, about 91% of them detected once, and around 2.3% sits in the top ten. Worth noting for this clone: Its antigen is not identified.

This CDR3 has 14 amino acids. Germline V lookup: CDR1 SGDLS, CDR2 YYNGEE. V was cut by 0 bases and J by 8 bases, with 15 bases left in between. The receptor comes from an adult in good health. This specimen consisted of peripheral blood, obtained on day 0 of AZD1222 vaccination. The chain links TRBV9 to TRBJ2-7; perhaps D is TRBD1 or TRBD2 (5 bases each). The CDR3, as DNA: TGTGCCAGCAGCGTAGGAGGGGTGGGAGAGAAGCAGTACTTC. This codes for CASSVGGVGEKQYF.